The clone carrying this T cell receptor beta chain was counted only a few times. Its antigen is undetermined. V was pared by 0 bases and J by 4 bases, with 11 bases of the junction left unmatched. This CDR3 spans 19 amino acids. Germline lookup yields CDR1 MNHEY and CDR2 SVGAGI. The CDR3 regions of TCR beta were amplified from RNA transcripts. The study used the HTBI primer set for a first-round RT-PCR of the TCR CDR3. In TCRdb, the multiplex PCR reads were re-called with MiXCR into one record per CDR3 protein. This table holds roughly 300,000 distinct CDR3 sequences, approximately 13% found once. The sample is drawn from a study of T cells in Graves' hyperthyroidism and ophthalmopathy. The study, taken as a whole, reports: Within blood appeared most thyroid clonotypes that had expanded above 0.001.

Sequencing was carried out using blood. The source is a woman aged 30 to 39 with Graves' hyperthyroidism. The rearrangement joins TRBV6-5 to TRBJ2-6; 8 bases map to TRBD1. The CDR3 sequence: CASSYSATGDFTGANVLTF. Here the CDR3 DNA reads TGTGCCAGCAGTTACTCGGCGACAGGGGATTTCACCGGGGCCAACGTCCTGACTTTC.